This passage covers 27 T cell receptor beta chains from one sample sequenced in a study of identical twins. TCRdb used MiXCR to reprocess the 5' RACE reads, holding one entry per CDR3 protein. Of roughly 240,000 distinct CDR3 sequences listed, approximately 7.9% were seen once; the top ten hold over 5%. The data were also submitted as part of a second study, on yellow fever vaccine responses in identical twins.

Source material: CD8+ T cells sorted from blood. These receptors were taken from a woman younger than 30 in good health.

This clonotype was observed at least ten times. V usage is TRBV12-3 or TRBV12-4 and J usage is TRBJ1-1; D gene ambiguous. The CDR3 sequence is 13 residues long. Trimming left V 1 base short and J 1 base short, with 4 bases between. The CDR3 bases are TGTGCCAGCAGTTTAGAGGGGAACACTGAAGCTTTCTTT. It encodes CASSLEGNTEAFF.

The J gene is TRBJ2-5, the V gene TRBV4-1, with 11 bases fitting TRBD2. The CDR3 covers 16 residues. V shed 8 bases, J shed 2 bases, and the junction held 10 bases outside the gene matches. Per the germline V gene, CDR1 is MGHRA and CDR2 is YSYEKL. In DNA, the CDR3 is TGCGCCAGCGCCCTTGTGACTAGCGGGACACAAGAGACCCAGTACTTC. Amino acids: CASALVTSGTQETQYF.

V and J are TRBV10-3 and TRBJ2-5, with 8 bases identical to TRBD2. After removal of 9 bases from V and 5 bases from J, the junction contained 11 bases not matched to a gene. This CDR3 comprises 14 residues. Germline-derived CDR1 and CDR2 are ENHRY and SYGVKD. Written as DNA, the CDR3 is TGTGCCATTCGCCCCGCAGCGGGGGTGGAGACCCAGTACTTC. Its translation: CAIRPAAGVETQYF.

The rearrangement links TRBV29-1 to TRBJ2-7, with a weak D call TRBD1 (6 bases). The CDR3 sequence is 14 residues long. Germline-derived CDR1 and CDR2 are SQVTM and ANQGSEA. Trimming took 1 base from V and 0 from J, leaving 10 bases between them. The CDR3, as DNA: TGCAGCGTTGAAGGGCAGGGGAGCTCCTACGAGCAGTACTTC. Its protein is CSVEGQGSSYEQYF.

This clonotype was counted a few times. This chain links TRBV29-1 with TRBJ1-1; weak D call: TRBD1 (6 bases). Germline loops: CDR1 SQVTM, CDR2 ANQGSEA. Trimming shortened V by 6 bases and J by 6 bases, and 14 bases separated the two germline ends. CDR3 length equals 12 residues. The CDR3 coding sequence is TGCAGCGTACACAGGGAAGTCGCTGAAGCTTTCTTT. It yields the protein CSVHREVAEAFF.

This clonotype was counted a few times. This chain uses TRBV28 with TRBJ2-1; 9 bases agree with TRBD2. The V and J ends lost 7 bases and 10 bases, in that order; junction bases with no gene match: 11. This CDR3 contains 14 residues. Germline V gene lookup returns CDR1 MDHEN and CDR2 SYDVKM. Here the CDR3 reads CASTKRSLAGEQFF. DNA of the CDR3: TGTGCCAGCACTAAAAGGTCCCTAGCGGGAGAGCAGTTCTTC.

Only a few counts were recorded for this clonotype. This chain links TRBV5-1 with TRBJ2-5; 7 bases fit TRBD1. CDR3 length equals 14 residues. After removal of 4 bases from V and 0 bases from J, the junction contained 3 bases not matched to a gene. The germline V gene encodes CDR1 SGHRS and CDR2 YFSETQ. The CDR3 region is CASSQDRNQETQYF. DNA for the CDR3: TGCGCCAGCAGCCAGGACAGGAACCAAGAGACCCAGTACTTC.

This chain uses TRBV11-2 with TRBJ2-5; a possible D gene is TRBD1 (5 bases). With 7 bases removed from V and 2 bases from J, the gap between germline ends came to 20 bases. CDR1 and CDR2 (germline): SGHAT, FQNNGV. This CDR3 region has 16 residues. The CDR3 DNA follows: TGTGCCAGCACCCCAACCCCCAGGGTCGGTCAAGAGACCCAGTACTTC. This translates into CASTPTPRVGQETQYF.

The chain employs TRBV5-5 and TRBJ2-7; unclear D gene. The germline CDR1 and CDR2 sequences are SGHKS and YYEKEE (reference sequence). The CDR3 totals 12 residues. The V gene lost 0 bases and the J gene lost 3 bases, with 4 bases spanning the gap. CDR3 loop: CASSLEDYEQYF. The CDR3 nucleotides are TGTGCCAGCAGCTTGGAGGACTACGAGCAGTACTTC.

The V and J genes are TRBV7-9 and TRBJ2-3, with D unresolved. V was trimmed by 7 bases and J by 2 bases, leaving 10 bases between them. This CDR3 has 13 amino acids. Germline V gives CDR1 SEHNR, CDR2 FQNEAQ (reference sequence). CDR3 residues: CASIAGNTDTQYF. CDR3 nucleotide sequence: TGTGCCAGCATAGCCGGCAACACAGATACGCAGTATTTT.

The sample holds a few counts of this clonotype. The rearrangement joins TRBV28 to TRBJ2-1; 8 bases fit TRBD1. V shed 5 bases and J 1 base; nucleotides not matched to a gene: 7. The CDR3 is 16 residues long. The germline gives CDR1 MDHEN, CDR2 SYDVKM. This chain's CDR3 is CASSQGQGWSYNEQFF. As DNA, the CDR3 is TGTGCCAGCAGTCAAGGACAGGGTTGGTCCTACAATGAGCAGTTCTTC.

This clonotype was seen ten or more times. The rearrangement links TRBV11-2 to TRBJ2-7, with D possibly being TRBD1 (6 bases). This CDR3 region has 12 residues. Germline V gene lookup returns CDR1 SGHAT and CDR2 FQNNGV. V was shortened by 3 bases and J by 3 bases, with 6 bases between the two germline ends. CDR3 coding DNA: TGTGCCAGCAGCTTCAGGGGCTACGAGCAGTACGTC. Its protein is CASSFRGYEQYV.

The chain links TRBV28 to TRBJ2-3; no definite D call. The germline V gene has CDR1 MDHEN and CDR2 SYDVKM. The CDR3 loop spans 12 amino acids. Trimming pared 1 base from V and 4 bases from J, leaving 3 bases between. CDR3 nucleotide sequence: TGTGCCAGCAGTTTATACCCAGATACGCAGTATTTT. This codes for CASSLYPDTQYF.

A remark on this clonotype: Relative to the germline gene, one junction end is altered; a read error may explain this. The J gene is TRBJ1-1, the V gene TRBV9; TRBD1 agrees at 7 bases. This CDR3 comprises 15 residues. Germline lookup yields CDR1 SGDLS and CDR2 YYNGEE. CDR3 in amino acids: CSSRDVVTGPTEAFF. In DNA, the CDR3 is TGTTCCAGCAGGGATGTCGTGACAGGGCCCACTGAAGCTTTCTTT. The full variable domain, in which reference TRBV9 and TRBJ1-1 provide the parts outside the CDR3, is DSGVTQTPKHLITATGQRVTLRCSPRSGDLSVYWYQQSLDQGLQFLIQYYNGEERAKGNILERFSAQQFPDLHSELNLSSLELGDSALYFCSSRDVVTGPTEAFFGQGTRLTVV.

This clonotype was seen ten or more times. The J gene is TRBJ2-3, the V gene TRBV11-1; 14 bases fit TRBD2. The CDR3 extends over 18 amino acids. Germline CDR1 SGHAT, CDR2 FQDESV (reference sequence). The V and J ends lost 5 bases and 0 bases, in that order; junction bases with no gene match: 7. The CDR3 bases are TGTGCCAGCAGCGGTCAAGGACTAGCGGGGGGAAGCACAGATACGCAGTATTTT. This codes for CASSGQGLAGGSTDTQYF.

This clonotype was counted many times. The chain carries TRBV10-1 and TRBJ1-1; no firm D call. Germline V gene sequence: CDR1 WNHNN, CDR2 SYGVQD (reference sequence). The V gene lost 2 bases and the J gene lost 1 base, with 8 bases spanning the gap. The CDR3 covers 14 residues. Written as DNA, the CDR3 is TGCGCCAGCAGTGAGGGAGGTTCGAACACTGAAGCTTTCTTT. Translated: CASSEGGSNTEAFF.

A remark on this clonotype: Since a much larger clone is just one base distant, this may be a read error. The missing conserved phenylalanine or tryptophan at the end of this CDR3 makes a read error likely. The chain recombines TRBV24-1 with TRBJ2-5, with a possible D match to TRBD1 (6 bases). V was shortened by 9 bases and J by 4 bases, with 11 bases between the two germline ends. CDR1 KGHDR and CDR2 SFDVKD come from the germline V gene. The CDR3 is 12 amino acids. In nucleotides, the CDR3 is TGTGCCACCGCAGGGGACGGAGAGACCCAGTACATC. Protein: CATAGDGETQYI.

This clonotype was observed at least ten times. The chain recombines TRBV10-1 with TRBJ1-5; D gene uncertain. Trimming stripped 5 bases from V and 9 bases from J, with 14 bases between. This CDR3 is built from 13 residues. The germline V gene has CDR1 WNHNN and CDR2 SYGVQD (reference sequence). CDR3 in DNA: TGCGCCAGCAGTAAGGACGTCGAGGGGCCCCAGCATTTT. It translates to CASSKDVEGPQHF.

This chain connects TRBV27 to TRBJ2-5, with TRBD1 matching 8 bases. Unmatched junction bases numbered 1, after V lost 4 bases and J lost 0 bases. CDR1 MNHEY and CDR2 SMNVEV come from the germline V gene (reference sequence). The CDR3 is made up of 14 amino acids. In DNA, the CDR3 is TGTGCCAGCAGTTGGACAGGGCACCAAGAGACCCAGTACTTC. It is translated as CASSWTGHQETQYF.

This clonotype was observed at least ten times. This chain joins TRBV20-1 and TRBJ2-3, with 8 bases that match TRBD2. The germline CDR1 and CDR2 sequences are DFQATT and SNEGSKA (reference sequence). After removal of 1 base from V and 2 bases from J, the junction contained 14 bases not matched to a gene. This CDR3 has 18 residues. Here the CDR3 DNA reads TGCAGTGCTAGAGTACCCCGCAAAGAGCGGGGGACCACAGATACGCAGTATTTT. This gives the protein CSARVPRKERGTTDTQYF.

This clonotype was picked up many times. A read error may produce the germline difference seen at one junction end. The V call is TRBV5-1, the J call TRBJ2-7; no clear D gene. Germline V gives CDR1 SGHRS, CDR2 YFSETQ. CDR3 length: 14 residues. CDR3 sequence reads: CASSLGSGAYEQYF. DNA of the CDR3: TGTGCCAGCAGTTTAGGTTCAGGTGCCTACGAGCAGTACTTC.

This clonotype was observed at least ten times. The chain employs TRBV9 and TRBJ2-3, with D tentatively TRBD1 (7 bases). With 6 bases removed from V and 3 bases from J, the gap between germline ends came to 14 bases. Per germline, CDR1 SGDLS and CDR2 YYNGEE. The CDR3 consists of 14 residues. The CDR3 nucleotides read TGTGCCAGCAATGGAGGGGGCAAGACAGATACGCAGTATTTT. Protein: CASNGGGKTDTQYF.

This clonotype was counted many times. The CDR3 DNA follows: TGTGCCAGCAGTTACCATCCCAGAATTCGACTAGCGGGAGCGGAGACCCAGTACTTC. Translation gives CASSYHPRIRLAGAETQYF. The chain combines TRBV6-2 or TRBV6-3 with TRBJ2-5, with 12 bases aligning to TRBD2. Unmatched junction bases numbered 15, after V lost 2 bases and J lost 5 bases. The germline V gene has CDR1 MNHEY and CDR2 SVGEGT. This CDR3 contains 19 residues.

The gene calls are TRBV27 and TRBJ1-1; D possibly corresponds to TRBD1 (6 bases). This CDR3 has 15 amino acids. Trimming removed 0 bases from V and 6 bases from J, with 14 bases in between. Germline CDR1 MNHEY, CDR2 SMNVEV (reference sequence). As DNA, the CDR3 is TGTGCCAGCAGTTTATCAGCAGGGGTCGGGGCTGAAGCTTTCTTT. Translation: CASSLSAGVGAEAFF.

This clonotype was detected many times. The rearrangement joins TRBV4-2 to TRBJ2-3; D is ambiguous. CDR3 length: 16 residues. CDR1 and CDR2 from the germline V gene are LGHNA and YNFKEQ. The V gene lost 3 bases and the J gene lost 6 bases, with 19 bases spanning the gap. The CDR3 region is CASSHGPRRPTDTQYF. CDR3 DNA sequence: TGTGCCAGCAGCCACGGGCCCCGTCGTCCAACCGATACGCAGTATTTT.

In this sample, this clonotype turned up a few times. The chain uses TRBV4-1 and TRBJ2-5, with TRBD1 matching over 8 bases. The CDR3 loop spans 15 amino acids. CDR1 MGHRA and CDR2 YSYEKL come from the germline V gene. Losses at the gene ends were 2 bases for V and 5 bases for J; bases not matched to a gene: 7. In DNA form, the CDR3 reads TGCGCCAGCAGCCAACCGACAGGGGTGGGCGAGACCCAGTACTTC. It is translated as CASSQPTGVGETQYF.

This clonotype was detected only a few times. The J gene is TRBJ1-2, the V gene TRBV12-3 or TRBV12-4; D might be TRBD1 (6 bases). This CDR3 contains 16 residues. Trimming stripped 3 bases from V and 3 bases from J, with 17 bases between. CDR3 amino acids: CASSFFGEGVDYGYTF. The CDR3 DNA reads as TGTGCCAGCAGTTTTTTTGGGGAGGGGGTAGACTATGGCTACACCTTC.